The 31 T cell receptor beta chains reported below all come from one sample, sequenced in a study of metastatic and nonmetastatic thyroid tumors. No patient had received any treatment before thyroid surgery. TCRdb re-called the PCR reads with MiXCR. The data contain some 39,000 clones, roughly 16% of them seen just once; the ten biggest clones take up over 20%. Material for sequencing was blood. These receptors all stem from a female donor with papillary thyroid cancer or a benign thyroid nodule (not recorded which). Some clones in this sample may be carry-over from other donors' samples.

This clone was recorded at least ten times. The chain uses TRBV2 and TRBJ1-5; the D is unclear. V gave up 1 base and J gave up 1 base, with 8 bases separating them. The V gene's germline CDR1 is SNHLY and CDR2 FYNNEI. The CDR3 loop spans 15 amino acids. The chain's CDR3 is CASSEDSASNQPQHF. The CDR3 DNA is TGTGCCAGCAGTGAAGACTCTGCGAGCAATCAGCCCCAGCATTTT.

V is TRBV6-1 and J is TRBJ2-7; D uncertain. The CDR3 has 11 residues. The V gene lost 8 bases and the J gene lost 6 bases, with 11 bases spanning the gap. CDR1 MNHNS and CDR2 SASEGT come from the germline V gene. The CDR3 is CASSQTGEQYF. The CDR3 nucleotides read TGTGCCAGCTCTCAGACGGGCGAGCAGTACTTC.

This clone was seen at least ten times. The V and J genes are TRBV11-2 and TRBJ2-1; a possible D gene is TRBD2 (5 bases). The CDR3 consists of 15 residues. The V end lost 0 bases, the J end lost 7 bases, and 13 bases lay between the germline ends. Germline lookup yields CDR1 SGHAT and CDR2 FQNNGV. In nucleotides, the CDR3 is TGTGCCAGCAGCTTAGAGGCGGGTAGTTGGAATGAGCAGTTCTTC. This gives the protein CASSLEAGSWNEQFF.

This clone was seen ten or more times. V and J are TRBV14 and TRBJ1-1; D not resolved. The V and J ends lost 6 bases and 3 bases respectively, with 11 bases between them. The CDR3 covers 13 residues. CDR1 is SGHDN, CDR2 FVKESK, per germline. CDR3 in amino acids: CASSRTTYTEAFF. The CDR3, as DNA: TGTGCCAGCAGTCGTACAACTTACACTGAAGCTTTCTTT.

On this clone: This could be a read error, since a much larger clone is one nucleotide away. This sample also contains other DNA sequences that code for the same CDR3. The chain has TRBV6-1 and TRBJ1-6, with D uncertain. Germline CDR1 reads MNHNS; CDR2 reads SASEGT. The CDR3 has 14 residues. The CDR3 here is CASSRRSYNSPLHF. The CDR3 DNA follows: TGTGCCAGCAGTCGTAGATCCTATAATTCACCACTCCACTTT.

This clone was detected ten times or more. The chain employs TRBV10-2 and TRBJ2-7, with a tentative D call TRBD2 (5 bases). Germline loops: CDR1 WSHSY, CDR2 SAAADI. The CDR3 consists of 13 residues. The V end lost 0 bases, the J end lost 6 bases, and 9 bases lay between the germline ends. The CDR3 DNA reads TGCGCCAGCAGTGAGTCGCCGAGGGTCGAGCAGTACTTC. Residues: CASSESPRVEQYF.

This clone was counted a few times. The chain uses TRBV12-3 or TRBV12-4 and TRBJ2-5, with D tentatively TRBD1 or TRBD2 (6 bases each). The CDR3 totals 15 residues. V was shortened by 3 bases and J by 5 bases, with 16 bases between the two germline ends. CDR3 DNA: TGTGCCAGCAGTTTGTATGGGGGGCCTGGGGAGACCCAGTACTTC. Protein: CASSLYGGPGETQYF.

This clone was found many times. In DNA form, the CDR3 reads TGTGCCACCAGTGATTGGAACACTGAAGCTTTCTTT. It specifies CATSDWNTEAFF. The rearrangement uses TRBV24-1 and TRBJ1-1; D ambiguous. The CDR3 covers 12 residues. Germline CDR1 KGHDR, CDR2 SFDVKD. V gave up 2 bases and J gave up 1 base, with 1 base separating them.

This clone was recorded at least ten times. The V call is TRBV6-2 or TRBV6-3, the J call TRBJ2-3, with 9 bases that match TRBD2. CDR3 length: 15 residues. Trimming removed 3 bases from V and 8 bases from J; junction bases left unmatched: 9. The V gene's germline CDR1 is MNHEY and CDR2 SVGEGT. DNA for the CDR3: TGTGCCAGCAGTTATGGGGCTAGCGGGGCGGCTACGCAGTATTTT. Residues: CASSYGASGAATQYF.

This clone was counted ten times or more. The rearrangement uses TRBV28 and TRBJ1-5; D unresolved. The ends were cut back, 4 bases at V and 3 bases at J, with 7 bases in the middle. CDR3 length equals 13 residues. Germline V gives CDR1 MDHEN, CDR2 SYDVKM. CDR3 DNA: TGTGCCAGCAGTTGGGAGATCAATCAGCCCCAGCATTTT. This codes for CASSWEINQPQHF.

The chain employs TRBV20-1 and TRBJ2-1; 7 bases align to TRBD2. The CDR3 length is 14 residues. The V gene's germline CDR1 is DFQATT and CDR2 SNEGSKA (reference sequence). The V gene end was trimmed by 1 base and the J gene end by 3 bases; junction bases not matched to a gene: 3. The CDR3 sequence: CSARVSGFYNEQFF. As DNA, the CDR3 is TGCAGTGCTAGAGTTAGCGGGTTCTACAATGAGCAGTTCTTC.

At least ten counts were recorded for this clone. A much larger clonotype is one base distant, so this may be a read error. This specimen includes other DNA sequences encoding the same CDR3. The chain has TRBV12-3 or TRBV12-4 and TRBJ1-1; D possibly corresponds to TRBD1 (5 bases). This CDR3 contains 11 residues. The CDR3 DNA follows: TGTGCCAGCAGCTTAGGGGTCGGGGCTTTCTTT. Its protein product is CASSLGVGAFF.

This clone was found many times. The rearrangement uses TRBV5-4 and TRBJ1-2; tentative D call: TRBD1 (5 bases). Germline values: CDR1 SGHNT, CDR2 YYREEE (reference sequence). CDR3 length: 13 amino acids. V was pared by 2 bases and J by 6 bases, with 11 bases between. This CDR3 is CASSFRETDGYTF. Here the CDR3 DNA reads TGTGCCAGCAGCTTCAGGGAAACGGATGGCTACACCTTC.

At least ten counts were recorded for this clone. This chain joins TRBV12-5 and TRBJ2-2, with D unclear. The CDR3 is made up of 11 amino acids. Germline CDR1 reads LGHNT; CDR2 reads FRNRAP. The ends were cut back, 7 bases at V and 6 bases at J, with 6 bases in the middle. The CDR3 protein is CASATSGELFF. CDR3 coding DNA: TGTGCTAGTGCCACCTCCGGGGAGCTGTTTTTT.

This clone was recorded many times. V and J are TRBV5-1 and TRBJ2-5; 8 bases line up with TRBD1. The germline gives CDR1 SGHRS, CDR2 YFSETQ. Trimming took 2 bases from V and 4 from J; bases not matched to a gene: 4. This CDR3 contains 14 residues. The CDR3 reads CASSFTGGRETQYF. CDR3 bases: TGCGCCAGCAGCTTCACAGGGGGTAGAGAGACCCAGTACTTC.

This clone was observed many times. The J gene is TRBJ1-1, the V gene TRBV5-1; D perhaps matches TRBD1 (5 bases). CDR1 and CDR2 from the germline V gene are SGHRS and YFSETQ. V was clipped by 4 bases and J by 0 bases, with 16 bases between them. The CDR3 length is 16 residues. As DNA, the CDR3 is TGCGCCAGCAGCCGAACGACAGCTACAATGAACACTGAAGCTTTCTTT. This translates into CASSRTTATMNTEAFF.

This clone was observed a handful of times. A read error is possible here, since a much larger clone lies one base away. This CDR3 is also generated by other DNA sequences in the sample. The rearrangement uses TRBV19 and TRBJ1-5; perhaps TRBD1 as D (5 bases). The CDR3 is 12 residues long. The germline CDR1 and CDR2 sequences are LNHDA and SQIVND (reference sequence). CDR3 protein: CAPGGGHQPQHF. CDR3 bases: TGTGCACCGGGGGGGGGACATCAGCCCCAGCATTTT.

This clone appeared a few times. The chain links TRBV29-1 to TRBJ2-3, with unresolved D. CDR1 and CDR2 (germline): SQVTM, ANQGSEA. V lost 6 bases to trimming and J lost 2 bases, with 12 bases between them. The CDR3 loop spans 13 amino acids. CDR3 in amino acids: CSVSSIDTDTQYF. CDR3 sequence (DNA): TGCAGCGTCTCGAGCATAGACACAGATACGCAGTATTTT.

Only a few counts were recorded for this clone. A read error is possible here, since a much larger clone lies one base away. The rearrangement joins TRBV3-1 to TRBJ2-7; D remains unclear. V lost 4 bases to trimming and J lost 7 bases, with 11 bases between them. Germline CDR1 and CDR2: LGHDT and YNNKEL (reference sequence). The CDR3 contains 12 residues. CDR3 in DNA: TGTGCCAGCAGCCCCCTTGGGGTGGAGCAGTACTTC. Its translation: CASSPLGVEQYF.

At least ten counts were recorded for this clone. This chain uses TRBV24-1 with TRBJ1-6, with a possible D match to TRBD1 (5 bases). The CDR3 has 15 residues. Germline CDR1 reads KGHDR; CDR2 reads SFDVKD. V was trimmed by 0 bases and J by 7 bases, leaving 9 bases between them. The CDR3 here is CATSDLNRWNSPLHF. CDR3 sequence (DNA): TGTGCCACCAGTGATTTGAACAGGTGGAATTCACCCCTCCACTTT.

This clone was seen a handful of times. Other nucleotide sequences from this sample produce the same CDR3. The chain carries TRBV5-6 and TRBJ1-1; a possible D gene is TRBD1 (6 bases). This CDR3 is built from 13 residues. Between the trimmed V and J ends, which lost 4 bases and 1 base, there was a span of 8 bases. Germline CDR1 is SGHDT and CDR2 is YYEEEE. The CDR3 DNA reads TGTGCCAGCAGCCCGGGGGCGAACACTGAAGCTTTCTTT. Protein sequence: CASSPGANTEAFF.

This clone appeared a few times. The chain joins TRBV5-4 to TRBJ2-3; D gene unclear. The CDR3 spans 11 residues. V was cut by 3 bases and J by 6 bases, with 5 bases left in between. In germline, CDR1 is SGHNT, CDR2 YYREEE (reference sequence). CDR3 coding DNA: TGTGCCAGCAGCTCCCAGGATACGCAGTATTTT. Translation gives CASSSQDTQYF.

This clone was seen ten or more times. The chain recombines TRBV27 with TRBJ1-2; D gene unclear. Germline loops: CDR1 MNHEY, CDR2 SMNVEV (reference sequence). Trimming took 3 bases from V and 7 from J, leaving 12 bases between them. CDR3 length: 13 amino acids. In DNA form, the CDR3 reads TGTGCCAGCAGTTTGCGAGAGTACGGTGGCTACACCTTC. Encoded protein: CASSLREYGGYTF.

The chain combines TRBV28 with TRBJ1-2; 7 nucleotides match TRBD1. Germline assignment: CDR1 MDHEN and CDR2 SYDVKM. This CDR3 contains 15 residues. The V and J ends lost 8 bases and 8 bases, in that order; junction bases with no gene match: 17. The CDR3 spells CASLRERGLVGGYTF. In nucleotides, the CDR3 is TGTGCCAGCCTACGGGAAAGGGGGCTAGTCGGGGGCTACACCTTC.

This clone was counted at least ten times. This rearrangement joins TRBV3-1 to TRBJ1-1; no clear D. CDR3 length: 13 residues. V gave up 2 bases and J gave up 9 bases, with 13 bases separating them. Germline V gene data show CDR1 as LGHDT and CDR2 as YNNKEL (reference sequence). The CDR3 DNA reads as TGTGCCAGCAGCCAAAGAGAGGGAGAGAAAGCTTTCTTT. It codes for CASSQREGEKAFF.

This clone has ten or more counts. At the DNA level, this CDR3 is encoded by other sequences in the same sample as well. The CDR3 nucleotides are TGTGCCAGCAGATCTAGCGGGGGAGAGACCCAGTACTTC. As protein: CASRSSGGETQYF. The chain carries TRBV6-1 and TRBJ2-5; 10 bases match TRBD2. Trimming took 6 bases from V and 4 from J; bases not matched to a gene: 2. The CDR3 extends over 13 amino acids. CDR1 MNHNS and CDR2 SASEGT come from the germline V gene.

V is TRBV5-1 and J is TRBJ2-2; D is uncertain. In germline, CDR1 is SGHRS, CDR2 YFSETQ. Trimming took off 0 bases at V and 1 base at J, with 10 bases between the two ends. This CDR3 comprises 16 residues. CDR3 coding DNA: TGCGCCAGCAGCTTGGTGGGCAGATTGAACACCGGGGAGCTGTTTTTT. This translates into CASSLVGRLNTGELFF.

A remark on this clone: The identical CDR3 is also encoded by other nucleotide sequences in the sample. The chain recombines TRBV9 with TRBJ1-1; no clear D gene. CDR3 length equals 13 residues. The germline V gene encodes CDR1 SGDLS and CDR2 YYNGEE. The V end was cut by 2 bases, the J end by 11 bases, with 16 bases between. CDR3 residues: CASSVSYKTEAFF. DNA for the CDR3: TGTGCCAGCAGCGTCTCTTATAAGACCGAGGCTTTCTTT.

The rearrangement links TRBV12-3 or TRBV12-4 to TRBJ2-7; 12 nucleotides align to TRBD2. The J segment lost 1 base and the V segment lost 4 bases, leaving 2 bases of the junction unmatched. The length of the CDR3 is 15 residues. This CDR3 is CASSSLAGGSYEQYF. CDR3 DNA: TGTGCCAGCAGTTCACTAGCGGGAGGTTCCTACGAGCAGTACTTC.

The genes are TRBV5-4 and TRBJ1-1; D not resolved. V lost 4 bases to trimming and J lost 2 bases, with 3 bases between them. The length of the CDR3 is 11 residues. Germline CDR1 is SGHNT and CDR2 is YYREEE (reference sequence). This CDR3 is CASSTNTEAFF. The CDR3 region has the DNA TGTGCCAGCAGCACAAACACTGAAGCTTTCTTT.

The chain is built from TRBV6-1 and TRBJ1-2; D uncertain. Per germline, CDR1 MNHNS and CDR2 SASEGT. CDR3 size: 16 residues. V lost 1 base and J lost 4, with 16 bases in between. The CDR3 reads CASSEGLLGLIYGYTF. The CDR3, as DNA: TGTGCCAGCAGTGAAGGTCTGCTGGGCCTTATCTATGGCTACACCTTC.